This T cell receptor (beta chain) was documented in a study of T cells in localized non-small cell lung cancer. Per germline, CDR1 KGHSH and CDR2 LQKENI. This CDR3 spans 15 amino acids. V lost 2 bases to trimming and J lost 3 bases, with 10 bases between them. Broader study findings: Across samples, adjacent lung featured a median roughly 62 of the top 100 tumor clones. Elevated circulating T cell density in blood was associated with longer overall survival.

The data were produced by immunoSEQ multiplex PCR, yet TCRdb's version contains in-frame clones alone and is incomplete. This sample has more than 1,100 clones, with about 31% found just once. This clone was seen a handful of times. Its antigen is currently unknown. This TCR came from a male donor aged 60 or older with stage II squamous cell lung carcinoma. The sample consisted of lung tumor tissue, taken before any cancer treatment. The V gene is TRBV18, the J gene TRBJ2-2, with D possibly being TRBD1 (5 bases). Written as DNA, the CDR3 is TGTGCCAGCTCACCAAGACAGAAAGACACCGGGGAGCTGTTTTTT. This encodes CASSPRQKDTGELFF.